This TCR beta chain was observed in a study of vaccination and CD4 T cells after COVID-19 (dated by TCRdb to 2022 to 2024). As for the study more broadly: SARS-CoV-2 positivity had been established in the convalescent patients by nasal swab PCR, and mild disease was recorded in nine or ten of these patients and severe disease in one. In the convalescent cohort there were six males and four females, among whom were two Hispanic individuals, seven Caucasians, two Asians and one multiracial person. Participants got two doses of the Pfizer-BioNTech BNT162b2 vaccine (n=8) or two doses of the Moderna mRNA-1273 vaccine (n=2). Post-COVID blood samples from convalescent patients were collected a median of approximately 100 days after diagnosis, with a range of about 35 to 161 days. Post-vaccine blood samples were taken a median of 72 days after the second vaccine dose, with a range of about 12 to 250 days. Overlapping spike peptide pools from SARS-CoV-2 and from the common cold coronaviruses HCoV-NL63, HCoV-OC43 and HCoV-229E were used as culture stimuli. Control cultures received a CEFX viral epitope pool as the positive control, an HIV-1 Nef peptide pool as the negative control, or no peptide. In 10 COVID-19 convalescent patients and 4 infection-naive healthy vaccine recipients, the spike-specific CD4+ TCR repertoire before mRNA vaccination was compared with the repertoire after mRNA vaccination.

About this clonotype itself: Its antigen is not yet known. Base quality data are lacking; no much larger clone is found one base away.

Libraries were prepared through PCR. At the Johns Hopkins FTIC core, DNA from the cultured CD4+ T cells underwent TCR sequencing with the Oncomine TCR Beta short-read assay. The QIAamp micro DNA kit was used to extract genomic DNA from the cultured CD4+ T cells. Oncomine TCR Beta libraries made from cultured CD4+ T cells were pooled using unique dual indexes and sequenced on an Illumina iSeq 100. In the paper's pipeline: Non-productive sequences were removed, and CDR3s not starting with C, not ending with F or W, or shorter than 7 amino acids were discarded. Antigen-specific clonotypes were identified using the MANAFEST web application through comparison of peptide-stimulated wells with reference and other culture wells. Positive clones required FDR below 0.05, an odds ratio above 5, and productive frequency above 0.1% in at least two of three replicate wells. Clonotypes that were significantly expanded in both SARS-CoV-2 spike wells and at least one common cold coronavirus spike condition were defined as cross-reactive. Using R version 3.6.1, CDR3 homology was evaluated through Levenshtein distances (stringdist) along with unrooted phylogenetic trees (ape). In-frame beta chains were kept once TCRdb had trimmed the public reads at Q25 with fastp and called clones with MiXCR. Each record represents a unique CDR3 protein, reported with the most common genes and DNA among its rows. The V and J calls shown here were made by TCRdb, not taken from the authors' results. Recorded for this sample are around 12,000 distinct CDR3 sequences; about 53% of them occurred a single time. The leading ten clones occupy more than 9% of the sample.

For CDR1 and CDR2, the germline V gene (reference sequence) lists GTSNPN and SVGIG. Relative to germline, V is 1 base shorter and J is 3 bases shorter, with 10 bases between their ends. From its cysteine to its phenylalanine, the CDR3 spans 14 amino acids. Only the CDR3 region is kept as DNA, spanning 42 bases read in frame from base 1. Study-wide findings and limitations: Relatively few convalescent patients were included in the study, and early timepoints after natural infection were not analyzed. In convalescent patients, a median approximately 86% of post-vaccine SARS-CoV-2-reactive clones were detected only after vaccination, suggesting vaccine-specific priming. Nearly all vaccine-specific clones in convalescent patients (304 of 307) were mono-reactive for SARS-CoV-2 spike rather than cross-reactive with common cold coronaviruses. The median number of SARS-CoV-2-reactive clonotypes rose from around 21 after infection to 30 to 45 after vaccination, but the change was not significant.

Explained via the paper, the treatment or condition label denotes: approximately nine-day PBMC culture with coronavirus spike peptide pools or control peptides (ViraFEST assay). To expand antigen-specific T cells with peptide pools and then pick out the expanded clonotypes through TCR sequencing, the study relied on the ViraFEST assay. The convalescent patients' positive SARS-CoV-2 PCR tests fell between March and December 2020, which was before the Alpha, Beta and Delta variants emerged in the United States. Each well held some 2 million PBMCs cultured in IMDM containing approximately 5.3% human AB serum and approximately 10 IU/ml IL-2, with 8.5 to 10 ug/ml peptide pools added. On days 3 and 7, half of the culture medium was replaced with fresh IL-2-containing medium. After roughly 9 days of culture, CD4+ T cells were isolated by negative selection with the EasySep CD4+ T cell isolation kit. Ficoll-Paque Plus gradient centrifugation was used to isolate PBMCs from whole blood, and the isolated PBMCs were then either used fresh or cryopreserved at -140C. Culture conditions were generally each tested in triplicate wells.

The sample comprised CD4+ T cells from blood, cultured in vitro. The clonotype comes from a human donor who had recovered from COVID-19. Recombination joined TRBV30 with TRBJ1-5, with the D gene uncertain. The CDR3 in this case is CAWSEGSPNQPQHF. The bases read TGTGCCTGGAGTGAAGGCTCGCCCAATCAGCCCCAGCATTTT.